This T cell receptor beta chain comes out of a study of T-cell reconstitution after alpha-beta-depleted transplantation in children. Findings and limits, study-wide: Expanded graft clones, several hundred of them, were reportedly the source of alpha-beta T cells about two months after transplant. Newly produced T cells mostly accounted for T-cell counts and diversity one year post-transplant.

Turning to this clonotype: Its matching antigen is unknown.

The CDR3 has 16 amino acids. From germline, CDR1 is LNHDA and CDR2 SQIVND (reference sequence). Trimming at V came to 3 bases and at J to 7 bases, leaving 10 bases not matched to a gene. A library of TCRbeta sequences, prepared with unique molecular identifiers, was generated. MiXCR was run by TCRdb on the PCR reads, yielding one entry per CDR3 protein. Of about 900,000 distinct CDR3 sequences in the sample, about 26% were seen once. The sequences come from PBMCs, mostly from graft donor cells, collected 360 days after TCRalphabeta/CD19-depleted stem cell transplant. This sequence was found in a boy under two years old who had a stem cell transplant for SCID, so the T cells may come from the graft donor. The V gene is TRBV19, the J gene TRBJ2-1, with TRBD2 matching over 9 bases. The CDR3 here is CASSIAAGGPVNEQFF. In nucleotides, the CDR3 is TGTGCCAGTAGTATTGCCGCGGGGGGGCCAGTTAATGAGCAGTTCTTC.